The 3 T cell receptor beta chains below were found in one sample sequenced in a study of cytomegalovirus exposure and HLA in healthy donors (dated by TCRdb to about 2017). The library relied on the immunoSEQ multiplex PCR assay. The source is immuneACCESS, and TCRdb retained only in-frame sequences with V and J called. Part of the clones is not carried over; for the studies checked, unresolved V genes explain less than half of this, and the remainder is unexplained. The sample profile shows roughly 67,000 clones; approximately 91% of them were found once. The ten largest clones capture 2.5% to 3.5% of the sample. The sample was PBMCs. These TCRs come from a man between 18 and 35 years old in good health and CMV-seronegative.

The chain recombines TRBV28 with TRBJ2-3, with D uncertain. V gave up 3 bases and J gave up 2 bases, with 6 bases separating them. The CDR3 loop spans 13 amino acids. Germline values: CDR1 MDHEN, CDR2 SYDVKM. The CDR3 spells CASSFPFTDTQYF. CDR3 DNA: TGTGCCAGCAGTTTCCCCTTCACAGATACGCAGTATTTT.

This clone appeared once. The chain employs TRBV7-9 and TRBJ2-5; D may be TRBD1 (6 bases). The germline gives CDR1 SEHNR, CDR2 FQNEAQ (reference sequence). The CDR3 extends over 16 amino acids. V lost 4 bases, J lost 2 bases, and 17 bases lay in between. The CDR3 spells CASSSRVSDRQETQYF. CDR3 nucleotide sequence: TGTGCCAGCAGCTCCCGAGTTTCGGACAGACAAGAGACCCAGTACTTC.

The chain has TRBV7-3 and TRBJ1-1; tentative D call: TRBD1 (5 bases). Trimming cost V 5 bases and J 3 bases, with 13 bases left between them. CDR1 is SGHTA, CDR2 FQGTGA, per germline. There are 14 residues in the CDR3. CDR3 in amino acids: CASSPLGLDTEAFF. The CDR3 nucleotides are TGTGCCAGCAGCCCTCTGGGGCTGGACACTGAAGCTTTCTTT.